Listed here are 9 T cell receptor beta chains from one sample, sequenced in a study of OX40 agonist ivuxolimab in advanced cancers. Here immunoSEQ multiplex PCR was the method, and the copy in TCRdb shows in-frame clones only, minus some. There are under 50,000 clones in the sample; 60% to 80% occur only once, and 7.9% lies in the top ten. This specimen was CD4+ or CD8+ T cells sorted from blood, taken in a trial of the OX40 agonist ivuxolimab. All receptors come from an adult with an advanced solid tumor such as melanoma, head and neck, liver or kidney cancer.

The chain is built from TRBV11-2 and TRBJ2-2; 7 positions match TRBD1. The CDR3 runs 14 residues. The V gene end was trimmed by 5 bases and the J gene end by 5 bases; junction bases not matched to a gene: 5. Germline V lookup: CDR1 SGHAT, CDR2 FQNNGV. For the CDR3, the DNA is TGTGCCAGCAGCCTAGGGGGCAGGACCGGGGAGCTGTTTTTT. Translated: CASSLGGRTGELFF.

The gene calls are TRBV5-1 and TRBJ2-2; tentative D call: TRBD2 (6 bases). CDR1 is SGHRS and CDR2 is YFSETQ in the germline V gene. The CDR3 covers 14 residues. The V end was cut by 0 bases, the J end by 6 bases, with 9 bases between. Here the CDR3 reads CASSLGGEAGELFF. CDR3 bases: TGCGCCAGCAGCTTGGGAGGGGAGGCCGGGGAGCTGTTTTTT. Looking up the rest from reference TRBV5-1 and TRBJ2-2 gives the full variable domain: KAGVTQTPRYLIKTRGQQVTLSCSPISGHRSVSWYQQTPGQGLQFLFEYFSETQRNKGNFPGRFSGRQFSNSRSEMNVSTLELGDSALYLCASSLGGEAGELFFGEGSRLTVL.

This chain links TRBV29-1 with TRBJ2-3; the D gene is possibly TRBD1 (7 bases). The germline gives CDR1 SQVTM, CDR2 ANQGSEA. The CDR3 runs to 15 residues. V was clipped by 3 bases and J by 8 bases, with 21 bases between them. The CDR3 reads CSVDRGGRTGSTQYF. In nucleotides, the CDR3 is TGCAGCGTTGATCGAGGGGGCAGGACCGGGAGTACGCAGTATTTT.

The genes are TRBV5-8 and TRBJ1-2; unclear D gene. Germline CDR1 reads SGHTS; CDR2 reads YDEGEE. The CDR3 contains 13 residues. The V gene lost 1 base and the J gene lost 1 base, with 5 bases spanning the gap. CDR3 nucleotide sequence: TGTGCCAGCAGCTTGCTAAATAACTATGGCTACACCTTC. It specifies CASSLLNNYGYTF.

About this clone: One junction end disagrees with the germline gene, perhaps due to a read error. This chain links TRBV6-1 with TRBJ1-2; D is perhaps TRBD1 (6 bases). The CDR3 runs 13 residues. The germline gives CDR1 MNHNS, CDR2 SASEGT. The chain's CDR3 is CASSEGTPTGYTF. The CDR3 coding sequence is TGTGCCAGCAGCGAAGGGACACCAACTGGCTACACCTTC.

The chain carries TRBV5-1 and TRBJ2-5; D not certain. The CDR3 has 13 amino acids. Germline lookup yields CDR1 SGHRS and CDR2 YFSETQ. V was pared by 0 bases and J by 1 base, with 4 bases between. The CDR3 spells CASSLVVQETQYF. The CDR3 coding sequence is TGCGCCAGCAGCTTGGTGGTCCAAGAGACCCAGTACTTC.

This clone was counted between two and nine times. This chain links TRBV27 with TRBJ2-1; possible D gene TRBD2, 5 bases. The germline CDR1 and CDR2 sequences are MNHEY and SMNVEV (reference sequence). CDR3 length: 11 amino acids. V was clipped by 7 bases and J by 8 bases, with 9 bases between them. The DNA of the CDR3 is TGTGCCAGCACTAGCCAGGATGAGCAGTTCTTC. Residues: CASTSQDEQFF.

This chain uses TRBV18 with TRBJ2-3; the match to TRBD2 covers 7 bases. CDR1 KGHSH and CDR2 LQKENI come from the germline V gene. This CDR3 spans 13 amino acids. V was pared by 3 bases and J by 10 bases, with 7 bases of the junction left unmatched. The CDR3 spells CASSPQVREPQYF. The CDR3 nucleotides are TGTGCCAGCTCACCGCAGGTGCGGGAGCCGCAGTATTTT.

This clone has more than one count but fewer than ten. This chain joins TRBV6-6 and TRBJ2-7; TRBD1 aligns across 7 bases. Germline V lookup: CDR1 MNHNY, CDR2 SVGAGI (reference sequence). The CDR3 is 15 residues long. V dropped 5 bases and J dropped 1; count of bases not matched to a gene: 8. CDR3: CASSETGTNSYEQYF. CDR3 bases: TGTGCCAGCAGTGAGACAGGGACAAATTCCTACGAGCAGTACTTC.